This passage covers 26 T cell receptor beta chains from one sample sequenced in a study of shared clonotypes between healthy human individuals. Naive-designated CD8 cells lacked CD45RO, were positively enriched for CCR7, and omitted terminally differentiated effector memory CD45RA+ cells. Repertoires were generated with immunoSEQ multiplex PCR, while TCRdb's copy carries only in-frame clones and drops some. Of about 600,000 clones listed, roughly 98% were seen once; the top ten hold approximately 0.3%. Sequencing was performed on naive CD8+ T cells sorted from blood. All receptors derive from a man younger than 40 in good health.

The chain has TRBV29-1 and TRBJ2-7, with D possibly matching TRBD1 (5 bases). Germline assignment: CDR1 SQVTM and CDR2 ANQGSEA. Between the trimmed V and J ends, which lost 0 bases and 3 bases, there was a span of 12 bases. There are 14 residues in the CDR3. The CDR3: CSVEELQGLYEQYF. The CDR3 coding sequence is TGCAGCGTTGAAGAGTTGCAGGGCCTCTACGAGCAGTACTTC.

The genes are TRBV27 and TRBJ2-1; 11 nucleotides match TRBD2. The germline gives CDR1 MNHEY, CDR2 SMNVEV (reference sequence). This CDR3 is 15 amino acids long. Trimming cost V 6 bases and J 5 bases; bases outside gene matches: 6. CDR3 in DNA: TGTGCCAGCAGATCCGGGACTAGCGGTAACAATGAGCAGTTCTTC. Residues: CASRSGTSGNNEQFF.

The V and J genes are TRBV15 and TRBJ2-1; the D gene could be TRBD1 or TRBD2 (7 bases each). CDR1 is LNHNV, CDR2 YYDKDF, per germline (reference sequence). With 5 bases removed from V and 2 bases from J, the gap between germline ends came to 19 bases. The CDR3 has 17 amino acids. The CDR3 spells CATSRGLGDSPYNEQFF. CDR3 DNA sequence: TGTGCCACCAGCCGAGGACTAGGGGACAGTCCCTACAATGAGCAGTTCTTC.

The rearrangement uses TRBV11-3 and TRBJ2-3; 9 positions match TRBD1. This CDR3 has 17 residues. The V and J ends lost 4 bases and 5 bases, in that order; junction bases with no gene match: 13. CDR1 and CDR2 (germline): SGHNT, YENEEA. CDR3 DNA: TGTGCCAGCAGCTCGAGGGGCCAGGACAGGGGTCGAGATACGCAGTATTTT. It is translated as CASSSRGQDRGRDTQYF.

The chain is built from TRBV5-1 and TRBJ2-3, with D maybe TRBD2 (5 bases). The V gene lost 4 bases and the J gene lost 2 bases, with 14 bases spanning the gap. The CDR3 spans 15 residues. In germline, CDR1 is SGHRS, CDR2 YFSETQ. DNA of the CDR3: TGCGCCAGCAGCGAGGAGGTCCCCCTCACAGATACGCAGTATTTT. Translated: CASSEEVPLTDTQYF. The complete variable domain, with remaining parts taken from reference TRBV5-1 and TRBJ2-3, reads KAGVTQTPRYLIKTRGQQVTLSCSPISGHRSVSWYQQTPGQGLQFLFEYFSETQRNKGNFPGRFSGRQFSNSRSEMNVSTLELGDSALYLCASSEEVPLTDTQYFGPGTRLTVL.

The V and J genes are TRBV5-6 and TRBJ1-1; TRBD1 agrees at 7 bases. Germline V gene data show CDR1 as SGHDT and CDR2 as YYEEEE. The CDR3 is 15 residues long. The trim removed 2 bases at V and 0 bases at J, leaving 4 bases unmatched. The CDR3 spells CASSFGQVLNTEAFF. The CDR3 DNA follows: TGTGCCAGCAGCTTCGGACAGGTCCTGAACACTGAAGCTTTCTTT.

The chain uses TRBV7-2 and TRBJ2-3; maybe TRBD1 (5 bases). V was cut by 5 bases and J by 5 bases, with 14 bases left in between. The CDR3 loop spans 14 amino acids. Germline CDR1 reads SGHTA; CDR2 reads FQGNSA. CDR3 sequence (DNA): TGTGCCAGCAGCCTTTGGGGCGCCATAGATACGCAGTATTTT. The encoded protein is CASSLWGAIDTQYF.

A note on this clone: Within the sample, other DNA sequences also encode this same CDR3. The chain links TRBV7-9 to TRBJ2-7; D call uncertain. Germline CDR1 SEHNR, CDR2 FQNEAQ (reference sequence). Deletions cut 1 base from V and 5 bases from J, with 6 bases between. The CDR3 runs to 12 residues. The CDR3 region is CASSLVLHEQYF. For the CDR3, the DNA is TGTGCCAGCAGCTTAGTGCTCCACGAGCAGTACTTC.

The chain employs TRBV5-1 and TRBJ2-2; 9 bases map to TRBD2. Germline-derived CDR1 and CDR2 are SGHRS and YFSETQ. The CDR3 length is 18 residues. Losses at the gene ends were 1 base for V and 3 bases for J; bases not matched to a gene: 10. In DNA form, the CDR3 reads TGCGCCAGCAGCTTGAATCCGGGACTAGCCATTCACACCGGGGAGCTGTTTTTT. It encodes CASSLNPGLAIHTGELFF.

In its sample, this clone was seen once. V is TRBV7-8 and J is TRBJ2-5; D may match TRBD1 or TRBD2 (5 bases each). CDR1 and CDR2 (germline): SGHVS, FQNEAQ. V dropped 5 bases and J dropped 2 bases, with 21 bases sitting between them. CDR3 length equals 17 residues. The CDR3 sequence: CASSPGSWGLLQETQYF. CDR3 nucleotide sequence: TGTGCCAGCAGCCCAGGGAGCTGGGGATTACTTCAAGAGACCCAGTACTTC.

This chain connects TRBV29-1 to TRBJ2-7; tentatively, D is TRBD1 or TRBD2 (6 bases each). The CDR3 loop spans 13 amino acids. Between the trimmed V and J ends, which lost 7 bases and 2 bases, there was a span of 15 bases. Germline V gene data show CDR1 as SQVTM and CDR2 as ANQGSEA. The CDR3 loop reads CSAQRGETYEQYF. The DNA for the CDR3 is TGCAGCGCGCAGAGGGGGGAGACCTACGAGCAGTACTTC.

This chain links TRBV19 with TRBJ1-1, with a tentative D call TRBD1 (6 bases). The CDR3 has 17 amino acids. Between the trimmed V and J ends, which lost 3 bases and 1 base, there was a span of 18 bases. Germline loops: CDR1 LNHDA, CDR2 SQIVND (reference sequence). CDR3 residues: CASSMVWELGQNTEAFF. CDR3 DNA sequence: TGTGCCAGTAGTATGGTTTGGGAGTTGGGACAGAACACTGAAGCTTTCTTT.

The chain combines TRBV2 with TRBJ2-3; TRBD1 or TRBD2 may be the D gene (5 bases each). This CDR3 has 13 residues. Deletions cut 5 bases from V and 2 bases from J, with 8 bases between. Germline V gene data show CDR1 as SNHLY and CDR2 as FYNNEI. The CDR3 loop is CASSWDLTDTQYF. The CDR3 DNA sequence: TGTGCCAGCAGTTGGGACCTCACAGATACGCAGTATTTT.

The V call is TRBV25-1, the J call TRBJ2-2, with unresolved D. CDR3 length: 11 amino acids. Germline loops: CDR1 MGHDK, CDR2 SYGVNS. Trimming stripped 11 bases from V and 6 bases from J, with 10 bases between. This chain's CDR3 is CAVEVSGELFF. In DNA, the CDR3 is TGTGCCGTAGAGGTTTCCGGGGAGCTGTTTTTT. The full variable domain, completed using reference TRBV25-1 and TRBJ2-2, is EADIYQTPRYLVIGTGKKITLECSQTMGHDKMYWYQQDPGMELHLIHYSYGVNSTEKGDLSSESTVSRIRTEHFPLTLESARPSHTSQYLCAVEVSGELFFGEGSRLTVL.

The CDR3 bases are TGCGCCAGCAGTTCAGGGACGGTGAACACTGAAGCTTTCTTT. This encodes CASSSGTVNTEAFF. The genes are TRBV10-1 and TRBJ1-1; D might be TRBD1 (5 bases). CDR1 and CDR2 from the germline V gene are WNHNN and SYGVQD (reference sequence). Trimming pared 5 bases from V and 0 bases from J, leaving 10 bases between. The CDR3 spans 14 residues.

V is TRBV19 and J is TRBJ2-3, with 7 positions matching TRBD2. Germline assignment: CDR1 LNHDA and CDR2 SQIVND (reference sequence). There are 17 residues in the CDR3. J lost 3 bases, V lost 0 bases, and 9 bases had no gene match. In nucleotides, the CDR3 is TGTGCCAGTAGTATAGATAGGGGCGGGAGATCTACAGATACGCAGTATTTT. Amino acids: CASSIDRGGRSTDTQYF.

The chain uses TRBV7-6 and TRBJ2-7; D is ambiguous. The CDR3 covers 14 residues. Trimming took off 2 bases at V and 2 bases at J, with 10 bases between the two ends. Germline assignment: CDR1 SGHVS and CDR2 FNYEAQ. The CDR3 spells CASSLHPSAYEQYF. The CDR3 DNA reads as TGTGCCAGCAGCTTACACCCTTCTGCCTACGAGCAGTACTTC.

Only one count was recorded for this clone. The rearrangement links TRBV7-2 to TRBJ1-1; D ambiguous. CDR1 and CDR2 from the germline V gene are SGHTA and FQGNSA. The CDR3 covers 14 residues. V shed 5 bases and J shed 4 bases, with 14 bases lying between them. CDR3 protein: CASSHDPAGTEAFF. CDR3 nucleotides: TGTGCCAGCAGCCACGACCCGGCGGGCACTGAAGCTTTCTTT.

The CDR3 DNA is TGTGCCAGCAGTTCACAGTTCTTTAGGGACGGGGGCGATACTACCTACGAGCAGTACTTC. It encodes CASSSQFFRDGGDTTYEQYF. V and J are TRBV27 and TRBJ2-7, with D perhaps TRBD1 or TRBD2 (6 bases each). Trimming cost V 4 bases and J 2 bases, with 30 bases left between them. The germline gives CDR1 MNHEY, CDR2 SMNVEV (reference sequence). The length of the CDR3 is 20 residues.

A word on this clone: Other DNA sequences in the same sample also yield this CDR3. This chain joins TRBV6-5 and TRBJ2-7; no reliable D call. The CDR3 length is 13 residues. The V end lost 0 bases, the J end lost 4 bases, and 7 bases lay between the germline ends. The germline gives CDR1 MNHEY, CDR2 SVGAGI. CDR3 nucleotides: TGTGCCAGCAGTTACTCGGTGGGTTACGAGCAGTACTTC. Its protein is CASSYSVGYEQYF.

The genes are TRBV9 and TRBJ2-1; D ambiguous. Trimming cost V 0 bases and J 2 bases, with 9 bases left between them. Germline V CDR1 and CDR2: SGDLS, YYNGEE. The CDR3 consists of 15 residues. CDR3 amino acids: CASSVEWTAYNEQFF. The CDR3 DNA sequence: TGTGCCAGCAGCGTAGAGTGGACGGCCTACAATGAGCAGTTCTTC.

The chain uses TRBV9 and TRBJ2-5; weak D call: TRBD1 (6 bases). V shed 7 bases and J shed 4 bases, with 17 bases lying between them. The CDR3 is 14 amino acids. Germline V gene lookup returns CDR1 SGDLS and CDR2 YYNGEE. The DNA for the CDR3 is TGTGCCAGCGGGTCAGGGGTTTCTGCAGAGACCCAGTACTTC. Encoded protein: CASGSGVSAETQYF.

The genes are TRBV7-8 and TRBJ2-7, with unresolved D. Germline V lookup: CDR1 SGHVS, CDR2 FQNEAQ. Trimming shortened V by 5 bases and J by 4 bases, and 12 bases separated the two germline ends. The CDR3 is made up of 13 amino acids. The CDR3 nucleotides are TGTGCCAGCAGCGCCCTTGGCGGTTACGAGCAGTACTTC. Translating it yields CASSALGGYEQYF.

The rearrangement uses TRBV11-2 and TRBJ2-2, with D perhaps being TRBD1 or TRBD2 (6 bases each). Trimming left V 6 bases short and J 6 bases short, with 11 bases between. CDR3 length: 13 residues. Germline V CDR1 and CDR2: SGHAT, FQNNGV. The CDR3 nucleotides read TGTGCCAGCAGGGGGGGCGCAGCCGGGGAGCTGTTTTTT. Amino acid sequence: CASRGGAAGELFF.

CDR3 nucleotide sequence: TGTGCCAGCAGCCTGAGCCCCGGGGAGCTGTTTTTT. This translates into CASSLSPGELFF. The V and J genes are TRBV9 and TRBJ2-2; the D is unclear. The germline gives CDR1 SGDLS, CDR2 YYNGEE. The V and J ends lost 4 bases and 6 bases respectively, with 7 bases between them. CDR3 length: 12 residues.

The chain carries TRBV29-1 and TRBJ2-1, with 12 bases fitting TRBD2. Germline trimming cut 3 bases from V and 5 bases from J; bases unmatched to any gene: 8. Germline V gene data show CDR1 as SQVTM and CDR2 as ANQGSEA. The CDR3 runs to 16 residues. DNA of the CDR3: TGCAGCGTTGACTTTGCCCTAGCGGGAGGGAACAATGAGCAGTTCTTC. Translated: CSVDFALAGGNNEQFF.